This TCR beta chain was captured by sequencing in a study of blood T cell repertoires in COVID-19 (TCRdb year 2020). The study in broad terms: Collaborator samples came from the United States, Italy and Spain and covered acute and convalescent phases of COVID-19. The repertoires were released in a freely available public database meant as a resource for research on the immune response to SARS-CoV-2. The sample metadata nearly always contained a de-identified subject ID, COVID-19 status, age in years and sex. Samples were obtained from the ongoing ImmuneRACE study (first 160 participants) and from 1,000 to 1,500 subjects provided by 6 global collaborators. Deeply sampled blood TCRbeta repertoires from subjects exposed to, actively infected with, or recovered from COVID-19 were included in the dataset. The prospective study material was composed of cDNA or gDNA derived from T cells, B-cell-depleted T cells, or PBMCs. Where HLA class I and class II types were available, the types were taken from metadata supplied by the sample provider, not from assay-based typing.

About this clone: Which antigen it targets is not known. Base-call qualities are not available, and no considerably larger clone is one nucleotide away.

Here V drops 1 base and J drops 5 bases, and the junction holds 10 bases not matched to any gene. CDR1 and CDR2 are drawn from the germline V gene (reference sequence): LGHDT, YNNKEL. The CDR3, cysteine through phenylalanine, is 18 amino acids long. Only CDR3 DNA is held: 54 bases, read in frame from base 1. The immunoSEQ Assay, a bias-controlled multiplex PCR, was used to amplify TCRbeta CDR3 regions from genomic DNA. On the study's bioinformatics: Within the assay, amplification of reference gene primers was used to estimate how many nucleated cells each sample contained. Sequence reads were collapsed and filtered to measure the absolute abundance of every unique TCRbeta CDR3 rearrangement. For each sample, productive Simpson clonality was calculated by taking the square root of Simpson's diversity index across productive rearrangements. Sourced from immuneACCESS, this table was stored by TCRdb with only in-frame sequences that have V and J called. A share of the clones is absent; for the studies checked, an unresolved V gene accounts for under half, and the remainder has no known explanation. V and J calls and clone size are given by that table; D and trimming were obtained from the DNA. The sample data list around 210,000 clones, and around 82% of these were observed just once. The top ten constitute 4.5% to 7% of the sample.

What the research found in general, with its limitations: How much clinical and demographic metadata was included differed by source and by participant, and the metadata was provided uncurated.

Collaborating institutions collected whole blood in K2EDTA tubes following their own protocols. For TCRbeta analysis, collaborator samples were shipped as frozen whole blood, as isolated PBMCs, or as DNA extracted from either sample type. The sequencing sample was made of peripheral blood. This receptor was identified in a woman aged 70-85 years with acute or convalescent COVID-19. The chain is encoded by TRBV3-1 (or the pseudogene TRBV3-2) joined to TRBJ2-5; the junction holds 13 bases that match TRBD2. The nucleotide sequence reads TGTGCCAGCAGCCAAGTTCAACTAGCGGGAGGGCCGGAGGAGACCCAGTACTTC. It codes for CASSQVQLAGGPEETQYF.